These T cell receptor beta chains were read from a single sample in a study of tumor and adjacent non-tumor tissue in lung cancer. TCRdb redid the calling of the multiplex PCR reads with MiXCR, one entry per CDR3 protein. The sample lists more than 120,000 distinct CDR3 sequences; around 61% were seen once. The sequenced sample was lung tumor tissue. Receptors were obtained from a man aged 55 to 70 with small cell lung cancer. Both conserved end residues are trimmed from each CDR3. D genes are given only for firm matches.

d_call cdr3_length v_call cdr3_aa
. 12 TRBV6-1 ASSGTRTDYGYT
. 10 TRBV7-8 ASSSARETQY
. 11 TRBV4-1 ASSRASTDTQY
. 7 TRBV29-1 SVEQAGT
. 10 TRBV6-5 ASRLRRGELF
. 14 TRBV20-1 SALSSGIKAYNEQF
. 10 TRBV11-2 SCSFTGNEQF
. 13 TRBV5-4 ASSLEWTEDRGYT
. 13 TRBV6-1 ASSERGGGSEKLF
. 11 TRBV6-6 ASRYEAVETQY
TRBD2 12 TRBV20-1 TARWTSGKDTQY
. 14 TRBV20-1 SARDRTRGWADTQY
TRBD2 13 TRBV4-2 ASSQEAGGRETQY
. 13 TRBV12-3/TRBV12-4 ASSPGTGASGELF
TRBD2 10 TRBV12-3/TRBV12-4 ASSSGSYEQY
. 11 TRBV6-5 ASSTGSNQPQH
TRBD2 15 TRBV11-3 ASGSGLAGGPYSEQF
. 10 TRBV6-1 ASSRTNTEAF
. 11 TRBV5-1 ASIVSVGETQY
. 13 TRBV20-1 SANTPHLIYNEQF
. 11 TRBV11-3 ASSLEEYNEQF
TRBD2 14 TRBV5-1 ASSSRSGGRSYEQY
TRBD2 11 TRBV6-5 ASSKTSWDIQY
. 12 TRBV4-2 ASSREAPPDTQY
. 16 TRBV4-1 ASGQDWGSGADTGELF
. 12 TRBV20-1 STRGGEGWYGYT
TRBD2 14 TRBV20-1 SARGWLAGRTDTQY
. 10 TRBV21-1 ASMKTRGRFK
TRBD2 12 TRBV11-3 ASSKREECDTQY
TRBD2 17 TRBV20-1 STNSRSDRTSGRRNEQF
. 11 TRBV11-2 VSSLDRNQSQH
TRBD1 13 TRBV20-1 SAVRTGGATDTQY
TRBD2 16 TRBV4-1 ASSHDWGSGTNTGELF
. 13 TRBV29-1 SVDNRPFSNQPQH
TRBD1 13 TRBV20-1 NARGAGGAVDTQY
. 12 TRBV12-3/TRBV12-4 ASSSRGRFGGYT
. 11 TRBV12-3/TRBV12-4 ASSLVEITEAF
. 12 TRBV4-1 ASSQVHRNSEAF
TRBD1 12 TRBV6-2/TRBV6-3 VSSLTGENAEAF
. 12 TRBV2 ASCVTGNQETQY
. 11 TRBV20-1 SARQVYYNKQF
TRBD1 11 TRBV7-3 ASSPQGGQGYT
TRBD1 15 TRBV20-1 SPRTGTGGAGNQPQH
. 8 TRBV29-1 SVGECGYT
TRBD2 13 TRBV4-1 ASRLQLADYNEQF
. 12 TRBV11-3 ASSPSRTNGKLS
TRBD1 12 TRBV20-1 TARDRDRSLELF
. 14 TRBV20-1 SAIVLAANSYNEQF
. 12 TRBV11-1 ASSLSQGSYEWY
. 11 TRBV6-1 ASRGCSQETQY
. 11 TRBV12-3/TRBV12-4 ASSLLENTEAF
TRBD2 15 TRBV5-1 FSSLGLAGGSTDTQY
. 11 TRBV12-3/TRBV12-4 ASTRLVGVGQF
. 13 TRBV10-2 ASNDMGGSNYEQY
. 12 TRBV29-1 SSGGAISTDTQY